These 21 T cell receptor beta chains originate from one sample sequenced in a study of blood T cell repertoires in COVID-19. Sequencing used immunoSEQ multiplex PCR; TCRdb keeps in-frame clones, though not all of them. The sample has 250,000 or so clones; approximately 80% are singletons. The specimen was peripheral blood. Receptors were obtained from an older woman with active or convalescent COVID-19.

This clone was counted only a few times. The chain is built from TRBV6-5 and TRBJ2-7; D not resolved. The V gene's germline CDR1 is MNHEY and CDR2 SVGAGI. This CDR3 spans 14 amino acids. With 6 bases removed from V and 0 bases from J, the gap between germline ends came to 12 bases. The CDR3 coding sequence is TGTGCCAGCAGCCTTCACAGCCGCTCCTACGAGCAGTACGTC. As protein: CASSLHSRSYEQYV.

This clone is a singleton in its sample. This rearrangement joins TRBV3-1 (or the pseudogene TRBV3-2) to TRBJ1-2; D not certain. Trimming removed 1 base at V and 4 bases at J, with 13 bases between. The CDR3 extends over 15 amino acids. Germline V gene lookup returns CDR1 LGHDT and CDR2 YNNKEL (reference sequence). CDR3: CASSQGPPPSYGYTF. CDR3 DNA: TGTGCCAGCAGCCAAGGTCCCCCCCCGAGCTATGGCTACACCTTC.

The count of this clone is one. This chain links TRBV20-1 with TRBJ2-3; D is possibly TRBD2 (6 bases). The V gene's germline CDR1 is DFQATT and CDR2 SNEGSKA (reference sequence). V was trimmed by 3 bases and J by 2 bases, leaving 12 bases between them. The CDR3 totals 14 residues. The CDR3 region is CSASKSGVTDTQYF. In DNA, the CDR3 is TGCAGTGCTAGTAAATCGGGGGTCACAGATACGCAGTATTTT.

This chain's CDR3 is CASKLNTAGETQYF. The CDR3 DNA sequence: TGTGCCAGCAAACTAAATACTGCCGGGGAGACCCAGTACTTC. V is TRBV6-5 and J is TRBJ2-5, with unresolved D. Per the germline V gene, CDR1 is MNHEY and CDR2 is SVGAGI. CDR3 length: 14 residues. V dropped 7 bases and J dropped 5 bases, with 17 bases sitting between them.

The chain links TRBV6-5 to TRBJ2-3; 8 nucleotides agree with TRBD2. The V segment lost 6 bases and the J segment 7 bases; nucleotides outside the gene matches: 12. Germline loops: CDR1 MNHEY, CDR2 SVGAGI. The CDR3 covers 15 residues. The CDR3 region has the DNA TGTGCCAGCAGACCAAAGCGGGAGAGTTCATATACGCAGTATTTT. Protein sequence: CASRPKRESSYTQYF.

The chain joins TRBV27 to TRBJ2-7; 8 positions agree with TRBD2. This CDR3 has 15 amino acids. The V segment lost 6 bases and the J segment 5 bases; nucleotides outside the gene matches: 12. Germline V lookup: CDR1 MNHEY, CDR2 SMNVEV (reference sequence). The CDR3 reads CASSLGREALNEQYF. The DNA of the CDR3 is TGTGCCAGCAGCCTAGGGCGGGAGGCTCTAAACGAGCAGTACTTC.

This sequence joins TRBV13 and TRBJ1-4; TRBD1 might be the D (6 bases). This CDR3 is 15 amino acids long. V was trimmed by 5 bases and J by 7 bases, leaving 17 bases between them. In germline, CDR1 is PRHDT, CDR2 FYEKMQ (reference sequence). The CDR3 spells CASSQGVQGFEKLFF. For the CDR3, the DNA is TGTGCCAGCAGCCAAGGGGTACAGGGTTTTGAAAAACTGTTTTTT.

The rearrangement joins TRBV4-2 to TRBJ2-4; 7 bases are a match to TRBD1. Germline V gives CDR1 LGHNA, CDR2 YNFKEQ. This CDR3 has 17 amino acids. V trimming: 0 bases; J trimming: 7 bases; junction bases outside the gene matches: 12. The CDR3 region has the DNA TGTGCCAGCAGCCAAGACTTAGTACAGGGGCCGGGGAACATTCAGTACTTC. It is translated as CASSQDLVQGPGNIQYF.

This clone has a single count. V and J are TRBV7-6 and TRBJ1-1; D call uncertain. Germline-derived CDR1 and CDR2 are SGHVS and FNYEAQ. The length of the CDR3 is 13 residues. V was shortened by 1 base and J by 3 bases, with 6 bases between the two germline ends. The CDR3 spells CASSLGRHTEAFF. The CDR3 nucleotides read TGTGCCAGCAGCTTAGGGAGGCACACTGAAGCTTTCTTT.

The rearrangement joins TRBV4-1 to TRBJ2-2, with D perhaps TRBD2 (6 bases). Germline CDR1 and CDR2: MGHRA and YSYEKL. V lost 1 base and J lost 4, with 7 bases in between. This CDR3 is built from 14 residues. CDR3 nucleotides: TGCGCCAGCAGCCAAGCGGGGGTCACCGGGGAGCTGTTTTTT. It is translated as CASSQAGVTGELFF.

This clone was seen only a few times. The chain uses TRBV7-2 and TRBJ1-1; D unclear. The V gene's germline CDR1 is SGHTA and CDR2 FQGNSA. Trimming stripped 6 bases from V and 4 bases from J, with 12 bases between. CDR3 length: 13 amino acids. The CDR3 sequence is CASRAPLGTEAFF. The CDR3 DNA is TGTGCCAGCAGGGCACCACTAGGCACTGAAGCTTTCTTT.

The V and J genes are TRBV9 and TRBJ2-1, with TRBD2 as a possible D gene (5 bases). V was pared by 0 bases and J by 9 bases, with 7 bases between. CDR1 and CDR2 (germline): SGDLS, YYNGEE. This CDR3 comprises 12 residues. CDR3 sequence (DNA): TGTGCCAGCAGCGTAGTTGGAGGTGAGCAGTTCTTC. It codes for CASSVVGGEQFF.

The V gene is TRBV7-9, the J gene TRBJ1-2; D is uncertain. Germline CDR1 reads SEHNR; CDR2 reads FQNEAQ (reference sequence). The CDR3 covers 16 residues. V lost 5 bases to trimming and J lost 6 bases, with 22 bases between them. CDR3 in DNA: TGTGCCAGCAGCACACCCGATTTCCCCAGGCCAGATGGCTACACCTTC. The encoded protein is CASSTPDFPRPDGYTF.

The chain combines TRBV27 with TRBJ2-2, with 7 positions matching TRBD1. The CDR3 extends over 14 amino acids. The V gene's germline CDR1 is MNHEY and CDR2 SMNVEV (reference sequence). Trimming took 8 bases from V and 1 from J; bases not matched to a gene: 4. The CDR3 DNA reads TGTGCCAGCTGGAGACAGGGGAACACCGGGGAGCTGTTTTTT. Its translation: CASWRQGNTGELFF.

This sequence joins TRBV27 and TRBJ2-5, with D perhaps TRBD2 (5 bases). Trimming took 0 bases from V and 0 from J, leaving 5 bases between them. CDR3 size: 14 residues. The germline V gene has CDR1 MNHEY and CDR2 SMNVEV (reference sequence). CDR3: CASSLSGDQETQYF. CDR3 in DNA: TGTGCCAGCAGTTTATCCGGGGACCAAGAGACCCAGTACTTC.

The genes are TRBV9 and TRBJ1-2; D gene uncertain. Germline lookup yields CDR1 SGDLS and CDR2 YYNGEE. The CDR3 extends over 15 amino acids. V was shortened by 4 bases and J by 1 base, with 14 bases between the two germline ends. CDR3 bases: TGTGCCAGCAGCCGCTCTCGGTTTATTAACTATGGCTACACCTTC. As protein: CASSRSRFINYGYTF.

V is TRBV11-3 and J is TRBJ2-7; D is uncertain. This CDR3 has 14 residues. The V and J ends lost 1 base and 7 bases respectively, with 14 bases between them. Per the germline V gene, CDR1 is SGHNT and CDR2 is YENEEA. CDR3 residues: CASSLGSLVEEQYF. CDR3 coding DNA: TGTGCCAGCAGCTTAGGGTCACTTGTCGAGGAGCAGTACTTC.

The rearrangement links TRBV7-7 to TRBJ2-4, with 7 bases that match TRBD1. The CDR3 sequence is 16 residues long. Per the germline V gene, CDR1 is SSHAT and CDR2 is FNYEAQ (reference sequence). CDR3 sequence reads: CPAQSTGELAKNIQYF. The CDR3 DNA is TGTCCCGCCCAATCTACAGGGGAACTAGCCAAAAACATTCAGTACTTC.

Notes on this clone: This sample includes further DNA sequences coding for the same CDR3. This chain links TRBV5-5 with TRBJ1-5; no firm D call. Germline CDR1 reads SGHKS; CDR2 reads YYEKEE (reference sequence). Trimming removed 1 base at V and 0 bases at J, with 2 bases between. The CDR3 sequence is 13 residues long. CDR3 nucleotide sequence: TGTGCCAGCAGCTTGCTTAGCAATCAGCCCCAGCATTTT. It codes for CASSLLSNQPQHF.

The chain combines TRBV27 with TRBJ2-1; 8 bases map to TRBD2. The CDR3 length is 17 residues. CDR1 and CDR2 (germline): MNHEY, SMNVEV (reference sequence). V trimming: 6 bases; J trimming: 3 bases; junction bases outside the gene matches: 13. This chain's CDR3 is CASRPAGELMRYNEQFF. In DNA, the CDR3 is TGTGCCAGCAGACCAGCGGGAGAACTCATGCGCTACAATGAGCAGTTCTTC.

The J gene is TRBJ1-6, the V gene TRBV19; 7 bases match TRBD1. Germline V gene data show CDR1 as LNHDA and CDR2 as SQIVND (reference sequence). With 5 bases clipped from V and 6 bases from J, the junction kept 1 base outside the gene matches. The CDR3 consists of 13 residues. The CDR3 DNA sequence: TGTGCCAGTAGTGAGGGGGCTAATTCACCCCTCCACTTT. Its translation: CASSEGANSPLHF.